The entry below gives a single T cell receptor beta chain sequence along with its context. The data originate from a study of blood T cell repertoires in COVID-19. Whole-study context: Acute and convalescent COVID-19 specimens originated in the United States, Italy and Spain. T cells, B-cell-depleted T cells, or PBMCs supplied cDNA or gDNA.

While infection was still active, Seattle patients were enrolled and then followed longitudinally. The germline gives CDR1 SGHKS, CDR2 YYEKEE (reference sequence). The junction had 2 bases not matched to a gene; V was cut back by 0 bases and J by 1 base. CDR3 length: 16 amino acids. In the study's own analysis: Using reference gene primer amplification, nucleated cell counts were estimated. Here immunoSEQ multiplex PCR was the method, and the copy in TCRdb shows in-frame clones only, minus some. The D gene and trimming were derived from the DNA, and the V and J assignments and clone size from that table. The sample has around 200,000 clones, 70% to 80% seen once.

Sequencing was carried out using peripheral blood. The chain has TRBV5-5 and TRBJ2-3; 10 bases fit TRBD2. The origin of this receptor is a woman in her thirties or forties with COVID-19, enrolled during active disease. The CDR3 nucleotides read TGTGCCAGCAGCTTGGCTGGACTAGCGGGCACAGATACGCAGTATTTT. It yields the protein CASSLAGLAGTDTQYF.